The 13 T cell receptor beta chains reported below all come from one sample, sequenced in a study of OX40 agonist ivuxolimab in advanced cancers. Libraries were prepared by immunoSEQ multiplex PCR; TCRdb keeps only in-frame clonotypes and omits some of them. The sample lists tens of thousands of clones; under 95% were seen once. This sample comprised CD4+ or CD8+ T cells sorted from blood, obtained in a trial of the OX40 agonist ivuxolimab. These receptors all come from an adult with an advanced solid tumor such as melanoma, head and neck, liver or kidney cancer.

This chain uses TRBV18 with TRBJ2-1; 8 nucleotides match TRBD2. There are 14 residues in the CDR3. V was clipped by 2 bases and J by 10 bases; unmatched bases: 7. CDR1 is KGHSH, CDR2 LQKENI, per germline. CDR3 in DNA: TGTGCCAGCTCACCAAATCCCGGGACTAGAGAGCAGTTCTTC. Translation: CASSPNPGTREQFF.

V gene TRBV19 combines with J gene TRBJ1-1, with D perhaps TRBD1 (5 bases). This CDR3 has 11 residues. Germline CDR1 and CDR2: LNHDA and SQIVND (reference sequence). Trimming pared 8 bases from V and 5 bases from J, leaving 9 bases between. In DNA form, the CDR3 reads TGTGCCAGTGGGGCGGGGACTGAAGCTTTCTTT. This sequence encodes CASGAGTEAFF.

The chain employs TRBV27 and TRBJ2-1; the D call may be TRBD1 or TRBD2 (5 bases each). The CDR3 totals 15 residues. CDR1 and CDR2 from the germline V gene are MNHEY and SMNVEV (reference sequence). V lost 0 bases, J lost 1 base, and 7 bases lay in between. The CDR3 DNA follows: TGTGCCAGCAGTTTATCGGGGGTTTCCTACAATGAGCAGTTCTTC. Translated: CASSLSGVSYNEQFF.

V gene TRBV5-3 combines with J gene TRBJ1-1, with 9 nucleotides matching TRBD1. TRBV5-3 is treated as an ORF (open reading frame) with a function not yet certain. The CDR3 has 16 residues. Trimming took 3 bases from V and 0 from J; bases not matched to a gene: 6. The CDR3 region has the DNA TGTGCCAGAAGCTGGACAGGGGCGTGTGTGAACACTGAAGCTTTCTTT. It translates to CARSWTGACVNTEAFF.

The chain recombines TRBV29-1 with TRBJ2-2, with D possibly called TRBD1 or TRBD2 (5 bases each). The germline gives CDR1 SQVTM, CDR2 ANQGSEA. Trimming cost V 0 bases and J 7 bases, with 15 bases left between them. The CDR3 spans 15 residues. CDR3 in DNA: TGCAGCGTTGAAGAGATCCAGGGAGTGAACGGGGAGCTGTTTTTT. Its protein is CSVEEIQGVNGELFF.

DNA for the CDR3: TGTGCCAGCAGCTCCACCAGGTTGGGGGCCCAAGAGACCCAGTACTTC. Protein: CASSSTRLGAQETQYF. This sequence joins TRBV7-9 and TRBJ2-5; D may be TRBD1 (6 bases). This CDR3 is built from 16 residues. CDR1 is SEHNR, CDR2 FQNEAQ, per germline (reference sequence). Trimming pared 4 bases from V and 1 base from J, leaving 16 bases between. Full variable domain (outside the CDR3, taken from reference TRBV7-9 and TRBJ2-5): DTGVSQNPRHKITKRGQNVTFRCDPISEHNRLYWYRQTLGQGPEFLTYFQNEAQLEKSRLLSDRFSAERPKGSFSTLEIQRTEQGDSAMYLCASSSTRLGAQETQYFGPGTRLLVL.

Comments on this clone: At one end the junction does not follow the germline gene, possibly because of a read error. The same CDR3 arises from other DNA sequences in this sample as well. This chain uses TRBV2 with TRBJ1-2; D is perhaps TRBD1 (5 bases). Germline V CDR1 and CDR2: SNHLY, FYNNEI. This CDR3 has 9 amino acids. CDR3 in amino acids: CASSATVCF. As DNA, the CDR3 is TGCGCCAGCAGCGCGACAGTCTGTTTC.

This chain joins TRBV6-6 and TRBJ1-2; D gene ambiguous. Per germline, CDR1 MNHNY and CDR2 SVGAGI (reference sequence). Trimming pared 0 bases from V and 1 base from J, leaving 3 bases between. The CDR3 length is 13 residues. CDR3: CASSYSGNYGYTF. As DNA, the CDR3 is TGTGCCAGCAGTTACTCCGGTAACTATGGCTACACCTTC.

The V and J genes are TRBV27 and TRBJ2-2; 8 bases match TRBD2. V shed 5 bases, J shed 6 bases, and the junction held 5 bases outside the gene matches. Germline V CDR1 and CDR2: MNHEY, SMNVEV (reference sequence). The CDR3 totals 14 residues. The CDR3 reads CASSSGSSAGELFF. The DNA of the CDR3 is TGTGCCAGCAGTAGCGGGAGTTCAGCCGGGGAGCTGTTTTTT.

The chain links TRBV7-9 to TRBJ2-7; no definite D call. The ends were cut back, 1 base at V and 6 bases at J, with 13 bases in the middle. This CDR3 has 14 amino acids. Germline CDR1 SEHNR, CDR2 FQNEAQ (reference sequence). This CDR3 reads CASSLGYGFSEQYF. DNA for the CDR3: TGTGCCAGCAGCTTAGGTTACGGGTTCAGCGAGCAGTACTTC.

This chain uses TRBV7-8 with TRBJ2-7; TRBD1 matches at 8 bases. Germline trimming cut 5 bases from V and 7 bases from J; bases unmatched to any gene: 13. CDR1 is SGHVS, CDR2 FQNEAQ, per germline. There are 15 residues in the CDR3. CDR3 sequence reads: CASSLIPGGAREQYF. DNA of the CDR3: TGTGCCAGCAGCCTTATACCAGGGGGCGCGAGGGAGCAGTACTTC.

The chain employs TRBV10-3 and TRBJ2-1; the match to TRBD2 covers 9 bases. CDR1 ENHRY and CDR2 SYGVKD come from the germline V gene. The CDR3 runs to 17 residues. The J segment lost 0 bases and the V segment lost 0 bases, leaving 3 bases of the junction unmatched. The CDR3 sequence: CAISESTSGTSYNEQFF. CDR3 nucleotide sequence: TGTGCCATCAGTGAGTCGACTAGCGGAACCTCCTACAATGAGCAGTTCTTC.

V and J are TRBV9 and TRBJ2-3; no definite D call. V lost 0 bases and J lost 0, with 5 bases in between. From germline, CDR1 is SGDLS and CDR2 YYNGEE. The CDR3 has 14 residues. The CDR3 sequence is CASSVDGSTDTQYF. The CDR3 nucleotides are TGTGCCAGCAGCGTAGACGGGAGCACAGATACGCAGTATTTT.